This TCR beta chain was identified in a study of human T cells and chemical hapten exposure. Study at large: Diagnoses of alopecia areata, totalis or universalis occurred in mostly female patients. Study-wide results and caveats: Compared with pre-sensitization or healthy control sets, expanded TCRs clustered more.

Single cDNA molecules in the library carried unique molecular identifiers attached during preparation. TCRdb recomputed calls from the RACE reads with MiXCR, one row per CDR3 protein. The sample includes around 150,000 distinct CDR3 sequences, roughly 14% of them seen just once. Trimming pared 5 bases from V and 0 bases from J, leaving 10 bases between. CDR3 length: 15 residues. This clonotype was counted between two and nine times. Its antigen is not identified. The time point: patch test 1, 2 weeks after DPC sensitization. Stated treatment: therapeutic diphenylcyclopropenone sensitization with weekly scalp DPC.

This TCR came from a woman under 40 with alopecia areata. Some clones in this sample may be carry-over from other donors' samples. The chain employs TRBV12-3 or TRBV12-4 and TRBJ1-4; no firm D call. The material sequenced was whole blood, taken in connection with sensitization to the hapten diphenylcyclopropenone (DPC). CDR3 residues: CASSVHDATNEKLFF. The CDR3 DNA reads TGTGCCAGCAGTGTACACGATGCAACTAATGAAAAACTGTTTTTT.